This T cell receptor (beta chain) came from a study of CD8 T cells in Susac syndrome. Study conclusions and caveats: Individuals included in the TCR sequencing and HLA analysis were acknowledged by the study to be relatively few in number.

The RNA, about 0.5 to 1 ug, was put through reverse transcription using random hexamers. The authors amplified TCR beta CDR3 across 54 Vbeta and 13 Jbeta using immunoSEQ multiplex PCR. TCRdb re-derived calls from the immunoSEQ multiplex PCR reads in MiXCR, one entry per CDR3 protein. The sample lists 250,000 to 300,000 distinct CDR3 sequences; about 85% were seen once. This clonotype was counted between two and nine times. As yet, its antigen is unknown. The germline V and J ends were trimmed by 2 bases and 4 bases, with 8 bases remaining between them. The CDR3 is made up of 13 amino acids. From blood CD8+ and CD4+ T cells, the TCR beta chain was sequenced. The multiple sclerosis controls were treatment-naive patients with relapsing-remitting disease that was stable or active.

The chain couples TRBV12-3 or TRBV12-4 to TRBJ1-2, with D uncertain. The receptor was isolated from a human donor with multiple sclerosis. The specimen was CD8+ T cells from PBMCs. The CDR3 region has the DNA TGTGCCAGCAGTTTAACGGCTTCCTATGGCTACACCTTC. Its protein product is CASSLTASYGYTF.